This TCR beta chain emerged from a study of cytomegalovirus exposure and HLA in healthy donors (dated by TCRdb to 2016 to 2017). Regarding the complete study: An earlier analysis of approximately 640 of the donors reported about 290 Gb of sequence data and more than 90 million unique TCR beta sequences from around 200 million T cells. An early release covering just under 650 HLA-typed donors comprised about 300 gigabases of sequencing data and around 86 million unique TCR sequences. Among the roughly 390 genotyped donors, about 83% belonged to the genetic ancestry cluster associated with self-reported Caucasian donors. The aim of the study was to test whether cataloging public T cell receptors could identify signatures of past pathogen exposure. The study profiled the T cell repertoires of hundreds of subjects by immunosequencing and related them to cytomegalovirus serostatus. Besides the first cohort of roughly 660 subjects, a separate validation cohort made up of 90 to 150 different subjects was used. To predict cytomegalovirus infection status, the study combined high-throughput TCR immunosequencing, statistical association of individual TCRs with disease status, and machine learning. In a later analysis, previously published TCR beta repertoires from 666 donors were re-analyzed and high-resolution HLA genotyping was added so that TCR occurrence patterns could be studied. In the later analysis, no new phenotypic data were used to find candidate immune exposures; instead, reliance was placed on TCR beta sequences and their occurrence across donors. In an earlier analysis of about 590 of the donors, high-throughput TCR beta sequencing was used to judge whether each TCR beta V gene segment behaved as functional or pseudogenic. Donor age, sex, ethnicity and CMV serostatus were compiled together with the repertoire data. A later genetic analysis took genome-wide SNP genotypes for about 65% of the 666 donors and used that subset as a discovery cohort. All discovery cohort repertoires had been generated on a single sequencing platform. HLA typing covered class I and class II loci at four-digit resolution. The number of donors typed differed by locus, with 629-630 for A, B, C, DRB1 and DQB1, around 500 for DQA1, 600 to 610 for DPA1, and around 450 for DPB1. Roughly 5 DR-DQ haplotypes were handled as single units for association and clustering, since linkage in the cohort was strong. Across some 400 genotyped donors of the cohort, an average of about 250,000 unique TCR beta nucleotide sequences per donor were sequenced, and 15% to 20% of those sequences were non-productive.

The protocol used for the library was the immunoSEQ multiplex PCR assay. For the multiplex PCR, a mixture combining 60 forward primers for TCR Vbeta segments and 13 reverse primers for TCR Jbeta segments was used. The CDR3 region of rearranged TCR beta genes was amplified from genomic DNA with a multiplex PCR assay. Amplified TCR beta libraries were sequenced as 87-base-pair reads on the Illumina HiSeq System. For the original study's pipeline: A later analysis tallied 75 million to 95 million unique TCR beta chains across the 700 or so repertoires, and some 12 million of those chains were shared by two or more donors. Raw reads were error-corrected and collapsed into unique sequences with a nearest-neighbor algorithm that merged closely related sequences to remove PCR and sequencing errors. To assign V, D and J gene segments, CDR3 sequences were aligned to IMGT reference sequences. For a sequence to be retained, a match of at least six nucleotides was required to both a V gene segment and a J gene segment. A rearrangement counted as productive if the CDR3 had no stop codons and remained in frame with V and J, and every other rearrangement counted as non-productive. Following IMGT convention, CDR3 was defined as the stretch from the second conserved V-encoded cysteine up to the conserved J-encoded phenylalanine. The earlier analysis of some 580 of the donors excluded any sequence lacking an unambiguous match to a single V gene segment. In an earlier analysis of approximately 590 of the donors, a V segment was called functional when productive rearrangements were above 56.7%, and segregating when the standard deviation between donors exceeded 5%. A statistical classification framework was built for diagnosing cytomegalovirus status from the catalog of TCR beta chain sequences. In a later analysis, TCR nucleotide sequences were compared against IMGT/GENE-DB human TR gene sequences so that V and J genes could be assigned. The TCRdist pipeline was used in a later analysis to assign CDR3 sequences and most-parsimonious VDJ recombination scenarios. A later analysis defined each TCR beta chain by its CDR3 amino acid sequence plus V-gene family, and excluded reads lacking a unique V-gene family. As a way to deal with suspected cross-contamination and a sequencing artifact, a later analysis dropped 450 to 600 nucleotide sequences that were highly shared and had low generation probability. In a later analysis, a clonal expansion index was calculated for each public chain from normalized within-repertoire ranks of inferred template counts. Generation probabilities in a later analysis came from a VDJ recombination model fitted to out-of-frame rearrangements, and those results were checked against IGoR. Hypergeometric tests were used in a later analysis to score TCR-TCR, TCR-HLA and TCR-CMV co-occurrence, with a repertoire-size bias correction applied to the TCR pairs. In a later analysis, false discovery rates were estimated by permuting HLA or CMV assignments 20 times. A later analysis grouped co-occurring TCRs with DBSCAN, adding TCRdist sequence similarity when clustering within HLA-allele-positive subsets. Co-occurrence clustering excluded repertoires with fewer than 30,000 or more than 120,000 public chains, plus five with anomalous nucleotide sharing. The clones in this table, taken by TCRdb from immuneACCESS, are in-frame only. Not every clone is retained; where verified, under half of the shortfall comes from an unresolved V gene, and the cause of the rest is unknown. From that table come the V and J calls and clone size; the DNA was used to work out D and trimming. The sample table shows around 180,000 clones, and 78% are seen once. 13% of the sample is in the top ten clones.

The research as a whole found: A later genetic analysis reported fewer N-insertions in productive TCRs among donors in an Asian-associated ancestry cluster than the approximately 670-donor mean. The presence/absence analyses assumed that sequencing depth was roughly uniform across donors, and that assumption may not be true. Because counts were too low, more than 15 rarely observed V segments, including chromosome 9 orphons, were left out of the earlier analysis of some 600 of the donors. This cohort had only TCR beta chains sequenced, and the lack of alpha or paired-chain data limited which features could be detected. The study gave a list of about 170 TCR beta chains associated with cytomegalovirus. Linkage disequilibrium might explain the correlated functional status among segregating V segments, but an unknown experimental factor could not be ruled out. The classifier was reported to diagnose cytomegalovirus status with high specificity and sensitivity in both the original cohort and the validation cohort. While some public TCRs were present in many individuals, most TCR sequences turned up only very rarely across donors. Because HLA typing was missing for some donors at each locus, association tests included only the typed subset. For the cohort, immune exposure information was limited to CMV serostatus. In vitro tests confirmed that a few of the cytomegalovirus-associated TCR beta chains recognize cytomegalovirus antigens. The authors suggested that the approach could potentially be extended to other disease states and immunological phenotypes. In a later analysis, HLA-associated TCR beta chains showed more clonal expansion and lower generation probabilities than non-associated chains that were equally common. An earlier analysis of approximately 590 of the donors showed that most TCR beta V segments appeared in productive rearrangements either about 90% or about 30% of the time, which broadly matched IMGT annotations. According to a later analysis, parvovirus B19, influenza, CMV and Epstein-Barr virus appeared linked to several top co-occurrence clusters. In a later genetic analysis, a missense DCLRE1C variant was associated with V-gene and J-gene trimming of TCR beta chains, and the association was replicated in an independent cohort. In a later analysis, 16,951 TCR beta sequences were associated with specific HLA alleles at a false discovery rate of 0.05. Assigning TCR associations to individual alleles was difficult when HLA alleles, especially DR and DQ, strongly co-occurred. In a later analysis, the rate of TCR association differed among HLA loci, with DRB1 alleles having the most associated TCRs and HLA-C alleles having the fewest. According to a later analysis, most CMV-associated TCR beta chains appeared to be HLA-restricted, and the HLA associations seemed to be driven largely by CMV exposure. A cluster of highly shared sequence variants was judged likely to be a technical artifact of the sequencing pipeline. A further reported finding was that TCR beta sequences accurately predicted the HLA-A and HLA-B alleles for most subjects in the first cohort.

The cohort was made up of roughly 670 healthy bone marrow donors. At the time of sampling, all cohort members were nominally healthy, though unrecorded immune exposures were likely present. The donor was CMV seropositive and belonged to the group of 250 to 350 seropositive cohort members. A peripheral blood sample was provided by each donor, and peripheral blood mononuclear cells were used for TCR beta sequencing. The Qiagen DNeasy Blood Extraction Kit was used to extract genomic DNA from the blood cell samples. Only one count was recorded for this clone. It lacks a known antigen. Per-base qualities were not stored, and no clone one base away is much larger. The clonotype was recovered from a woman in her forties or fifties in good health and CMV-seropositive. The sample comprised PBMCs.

The DNA is as follows: TGTGCCAGCAGCGTGAGCGGGGTCACAGATACGCAGTATTTT. Translated, this is CASSVSGVTDTQYF. This receptor chain uses TRBV9 and TRBJ2-3; 7 central nucleotides agree with TRBD2. CDR1 and CDR2 are drawn from the germline V gene: SGDLS, YYNGEE. From cysteine to phenylalanine, the CDR3 is 14 amino acids long. Of all the DNA, just the CDR3 is kept, 42 bases in frame from base 1. After removal of 2 bases from V and 2 bases from J, the junction retains 2 bases not matched to a gene.